This is a list of T cell receptor beta chains from one sample in a study of T cells expressing NK-cell markers. TCRdb reprocessed the 5' RACE reads, with one entry per CDR3 protein and no DNA. This table holds 500,000 to 700,000 distinct CDR3 sequences. What was sequenced was blood T cells: a sorted CD56 or NKG2C T cell subset, CD4+ or CD8+ T cells, or bulk PBMC T cells (not recorded which). Receptors were obtained from a man in his late teens or twenties in good health. CDR3s include the opening cysteine and the closing phenylalanine or tryptophan. Each record gives: CDR3 protein, V gene, J gene.

cdr3_aa: CASSFRGPQDQNPEAFF
v_call: TRBV7-2
j_call: TRBJ1-1

cdr3_aa: CASSRTDRSYGYTF
v_call: TRBV6-1
j_call: TRBJ1-2

cdr3_aa: CASSDWTSDTQYF
v_call: TRBV10-2
j_call: TRBJ2-3

cdr3_aa: CASSLGEGLAHEQFF
v_call: TRBV27
j_call: TRBJ2-1

cdr3_aa: CASSLFYSNQPQHF
v_call: TRBV27
j_call: TRBJ1-5

cdr3_aa: CASSVGGDGTNEKLFF
v_call: TRBV9
j_call: TRBJ1-4

cdr3_aa: CASRTNMDEQFF
v_call: TRBV27
j_call: TRBJ2-1

cdr3_aa: CASKIGSYNSPLHF
v_call: TRBV7-9
j_call: TRBJ1-6

cdr3_aa: CASSQDGSGRGNEQFF
v_call: TRBV4-2
j_call: TRBJ2-1

cdr3_aa: CASSPDRNTGELFF
v_call: TRBV18
j_call: TRBJ2-2

cdr3_aa: CASSLTGEHEQFF
v_call: TRBV5-1
j_call: TRBJ2-1

cdr3_aa: CASSRDKAGGRTDTQYF
v_call: TRBV11-2
j_call: TRBJ2-3

cdr3_aa: CASSLFGHIEAFF
v_call: TRBV12-3/TRBV12-4
j_call: TRBJ1-1

cdr3_aa: CASSSWLLAGLLSGANVLTF
v_call: TRBV5-1
j_call: TRBJ2-6

cdr3_aa: CASSPRGQGPSGNTIYF
v_call: TRBV7-9
j_call: TRBJ1-3

cdr3_aa: CASSLGGLSETQYF
v_call: TRBV7-8
j_call: TRBJ2-5

cdr3_aa: CASSFMAGRAKNIQYF
v_call: TRBV12-3/TRBV12-4
j_call: TRBJ2-4

cdr3_aa: CASSGPSMTGELFF
v_call: TRBV2
j_call: TRBJ2-2

cdr3_aa: CASSLLGAVNQPQHF
v_call: TRBV27
j_call: TRBJ1-5

cdr3_aa: CARRNYPGELFF
v_call: TRBV28
j_call: TRBJ2-2

cdr3_aa: CASRRTGPVNTEAFF
v_call: TRBV6-5
j_call: TRBJ1-1

cdr3_aa: CASSEYLGLAGAQETQYF
v_call: TRBV25-1
j_call: TRBJ2-5

cdr3_aa: CASSVQGKASQPQHF
v_call: TRBV12-3/TRBV12-4
j_call: TRBJ1-5

cdr3_aa: CASSPYLEGVADTQYF
v_call: TRBV11-1
j_call: TRBJ2-3

cdr3_aa: CAWTSGSGEKLFF
v_call: TRBV30
j_call: TRBJ1-4

cdr3_aa: CASSLGLADLLSYNEQFF
v_call: TRBV7-8
j_call: TRBJ2-1

cdr3_aa: CASRRPDLTDTGELFF
v_call: TRBV7-3
j_call: TRBJ2-2

cdr3_aa: CASSTTGPSYEQYF
v_call: TRBV7-9
j_call: TRBJ2-7

cdr3_aa: CASSGRTNTGELFF
v_call: TRBV12-3/TRBV12-4
j_call: TRBJ2-2

cdr3_aa: CASSNLGAVGLGQARFF
v_call: TRBV12-3/TRBV12-4
j_call: TRBJ2-1

cdr3_aa: CASSAEQGTMTTLHF
v_call: TRBV19
j_call: TRBJ1-6

cdr3_aa: CASSPGGGVNNEQFF
v_call: TRBV5-1
j_call: TRBJ2-1

cdr3_aa: CASSPGLARETQYF
v_call: TRBV27
j_call: TRBJ2-5

cdr3_aa: CAISESVVTGAGNTIYF
v_call: TRBV10-3
j_call: TRBJ1-3

cdr3_aa: CASSYSASGRNTDTQYF
v_call: TRBV6-1
j_call: TRBJ2-3

cdr3_aa: CASSLFPAGGPQYF
v_call: TRBV7-2
j_call: TRBJ2-3

cdr3_aa: CASSKMEETQYF
v_call: TRBV21-1
j_call: TRBJ2-5

cdr3_aa: CASSSVGTFGGDTQYF
v_call: TRBV9
j_call: TRBJ2-3

cdr3_aa: CASSLGTVNYGYTF
v_call: TRBV7-2
j_call: TRBJ1-2